Below are 30 T cell receptor beta chains sequenced from a single sample in a study of persistence of HIV-infected CD4 T cells. Antigens for these TCRs are unknown. Lysates of CMV-infected fibroblasts at approximately 9.6 ug/mL stimulated these cells. Memory cells lacking CD40L and CD69 with high CD45RO were sorted. Sequencing used immunoSEQ version 4 in survey mode. The repertoire was sequenced with immunoSEQ multiplex PCR; TCRdb's copy has only in-frame clones and lacks some. The sample includes fewer than 40,000 clones, 82% of them seen just once. The sequenced sample was CD4+ T cells sorted from PBMCs after approximately 18-hour stimulation, obtained from a patient who received antiretroviral therapy. These receptors came from an adult woman with HIV who was CMV-seropositive.

The J gene is TRBJ2-3, the V gene TRBV29-1; 9 bases line up with TRBD1. Germline CDR1 is SQVTM and CDR2 is ANQGSEA. The V and J ends lost 7 bases and 6 bases, in that order; junction bases with no gene match: 11. The CDR3 is 14 amino acids. CDR3 in amino acids: CSEKRGQGSDTQYF. DNA for the CDR3: TGCAGCGAGAAAAGGGGACAGGGTTCGGATACGCAGTATTTT.

J is TRBJ2-7 and V is TRBV7-9, with D possibly TRBD2 on 5 matching bases. Germline CDR1 SEHNR, CDR2 FQNEAQ (reference sequence). V lost 5 bases and J lost 6, with 8 bases in between. This CDR3 region has 11 residues. CDR3 DNA: TGTGCCAGCAGCCCTAGCATCGAGCAGTACTTC. Protein sequence: CASSPSIEQYF.

J is TRBJ2-3 and V is TRBV3-1 (or the pseudogene TRBV3-2); the match to TRBD1 covers 7 bases. The CDR3 loop spans 18 amino acids. The germline gives CDR1 LGHDT, CDR2 YNNKEL (reference sequence). Trimming cost V 0 bases and J 2 bases; bases outside gene matches: 11. The CDR3 here is CASSQDQAWTGNTDTQYF. The CDR3 DNA reads TGTGCCAGCAGCCAAGATCAGGCCTGGACAGGTAACACAGATACGCAGTATTTT.

The chain has TRBV5-5 and TRBJ1-2, with D possibly being TRBD1 (6 bases). Per germline, CDR1 SGHKS and CDR2 YYEKEE (reference sequence). This CDR3 is built from 16 residues. Trimming pared 4 bases from V and 1 base from J, leaving 17 bases between. Here the CDR3 reads CASSPGTSLRNYGYTF. The CDR3 DNA is TGTGCCAGCAGCCCAGGGACAAGCCTCCGTAACTATGGCTACACCTTC. The full variable domain, with the rest looked up from reference TRBV5-5 and TRBJ1-2, is DAGVTQSPTHLIKTRGQQVTLRCSPISGHKSVSWYQQVLGQGPQFIFQYYEKEERGRGNFPDRFSARQFPNYSSELNVNALLLGDSALYLCASSPGTSLRNYGYTFGSGTRLTVV.

The V call is TRBV7-8, the J call TRBJ2-7, with D possibly being TRBD2 (5 bases). V was cut by 4 bases and J by 3 bases, with 10 bases left in between. Germline-derived CDR1 and CDR2 are SGHVS and FQNEAQ. The CDR3 length is 13 residues. CDR3 nucleotide sequence: TGTGCCAGCAGCTCCGGCGAGGGCTACGAGCAGTACTTC. Its protein product is CASSSGEGYEQYF.

This sequence joins TRBV28 and TRBJ2-3, with TRBD2 identical over 9 bases. Germline-derived CDR1 and CDR2 are MDHEN and SYDVKM. V lost 6 bases to trimming and J lost 4 bases; unmatched junction nucleotides: 8. The CDR3 is 15 residues long. This chain's CDR3 is CASRQAGGGSDTQYF. CDR3 DNA sequence: TGTGCCAGCAGGCAAGCGGGAGGAGGGTCAGATACGCAGTATTTT.

The chain joins TRBV6-2 or TRBV6-3 to TRBJ2-7; TRBD1 agrees at 7 bases. The CDR3 spans 16 residues. CDR1 is MNHEY and CDR2 is SVGEGT in the germline V gene. V was clipped by 0 bases and J by 3 bases; unmatched bases: 8. The CDR3 spells CASSYSTGTKIYEQYF. The CDR3 DNA is TGTGCCAGCAGTTACTCGACAGGGACGAAGATCTACGAGCAGTACTTC.

V is TRBV29-1 and J is TRBJ2-7, with a tentative D call TRBD1 (6 bases). V was cut by 6 bases and J by 8 bases, with 20 bases left in between. Per germline, CDR1 SQVTM and CDR2 ANQGSEA. This CDR3 comprises 13 residues. CDR3 bases: TGCAGCGTCTTACGGGACATATCTACGAAGCAGTACTTC. It translates to CSVLRDISTKQYF.

This clone showed up just once. This rearrangement joins TRBV9 to TRBJ1-2; D possibly corresponds to TRBD1 (6 bases). Germline CDR1 SGDLS, CDR2 YYNGEE. This CDR3 comprises 13 residues. Trimming removed 0 bases at V and 8 bases at J, with 11 bases between. The CDR3 protein is CASSVEGVGGYTF. CDR3 DNA: TGTGCCAGCAGCGTAGAGGGGGTAGGGGGCTACACCTTC. The whole variable domain, remainder taken from reference TRBV9 and TRBJ1-2, is DSGVTQTPKHLITATGQRVTLRCSPRSGDLSVYWYQQSLDQGLQFLIQYYNGEERAKGNILERFSAQQFPDLHSELNLSSLELGDSALYFCASSVEGVGGYTFGSGTRLTVV.

V is TRBV7-2 and J is TRBJ2-4; possibly TRBD1 for D (7 bases). V was shortened by 5 bases and J by 4 bases, with 21 bases between the two germline ends. CDR3 size: 17 residues. Germline V lookup: CDR1 SGHTA, CDR2 FQGNSA. For the CDR3, the DNA is TGTGCCAGCAGCCAGACCGGGACTGGACAGGTTAAAAACATTCAGTACTTC. The encoded protein is CASSQTGTGQVKNIQYF.

This chain joins TRBV5-6 and TRBJ1-2; possible D gene TRBD1, 6 bases. Germline V gene sequence: CDR1 SGHDT, CDR2 YYEEEE. CDR3 length: 15 residues. Trimming cost V 1 base and J 1 base, with 11 bases left between them. This CDR3 is CASSLLDRLNYGYTF. In DNA form, the CDR3 reads TGTGCCAGCAGCTTGTTGGACAGACTTAACTATGGCTACACCTTC.

The chain uses TRBV12-3 or TRBV12-4 and TRBJ1-4, with D possibly being TRBD1 (5 bases). Trimming cost V 5 bases and J 10 bases, with 14 bases left between them. There are 13 residues in the CDR3. The CDR3 loop is CASSGGIGGKLFF. DNA of the CDR3: TGTGCCAGCAGTGGGGGGATTGGGGGAAAACTGTTTTTT.

This clone was detected a few times. The chain carries TRBV19 and TRBJ1-5; TRBD1 agrees at 9 bases. CDR1 and CDR2 (germline): LNHDA, SQIVND (reference sequence). CDR3 length: 17 residues. V lost 3 bases, J lost 6 bases, and 12 bases stayed unmatched. This CDR3 is CASSIGRGQGSGQPQHF. The CDR3 bases are TGTGCCAGTAGTATCGGGCGGGGACAGGGCTCGGGTCAGCCCCAGCATTTT.

The V gene is TRBV27, the J gene TRBJ2-7; D is uncertain. Trimming left V 6 bases short and J 7 bases short, with 16 bases between. The CDR3 totals 13 residues. The V gene's germline CDR1 is MNHEY and CDR2 SMNVEV (reference sequence). CDR3 in amino acids: CASRQTTLGEQYF. The CDR3 DNA reads as TGTGCCAGCAGACAAACTACCCTCGGGGAGCAGTACTTC.

Only one count was recorded for this clone. CDR3 in amino acids: CASSLVRVGYGYTF. CDR3 coding DNA: TGTGCCAGCAGCTTAGTGAGGGTTGGCTATGGCTACACCTTC. The chain carries TRBV7-9 and TRBJ1-2; D not certain. V lost 1 base and J lost 4, with 10 bases in between. In germline, CDR1 is SEHNR, CDR2 FQNEAQ (reference sequence). There are 14 residues in the CDR3.

The V call is TRBV5-4, the J call TRBJ2-3; 13 bases align to TRBD2. CDR1 and CDR2 (germline): SGHNT, YYREEE (reference sequence). V was clipped by 2 bases and J by 1 base; unmatched bases: 1. The CDR3 sequence is 16 residues long. The CDR3 region has the DNA TGTGCCAGCAGCTTCGGACTAGCGGGAGGCACAGATACGCAGTATTTT. Protein sequence: CASSFGLAGGTDTQYF.

The chain has TRBV19 and TRBJ1-4; D call uncertain. Germline values: CDR1 LNHDA, CDR2 SQIVND (reference sequence). CDR3 length equals 16 residues. Trimming pared 0 bases from V and 0 bases from J, leaving 8 bases between. In DNA form, the CDR3 reads TGTGCCAGTAGTATAGATCGGCCTACAACTAATGAAAAACTGTTTTTT. Translation gives CASSIDRPTTNEKLFF.

The chain uses TRBV28 and TRBJ1-5; D is uncertain. From germline, CDR1 is MDHEN and CDR2 SYDVKM. Trimming left V 5 bases short and J 6 bases short, with 11 bases between. The CDR3 has 13 residues. CDR3 protein: CASSPQARQPQHF. CDR3 in DNA: TGTGCCAGCAGTCCGCAGGCCCGTCAGCCCCAGCATTTT.

The chain recombines TRBV18 with TRBJ1-1, with D perhaps matching TRBD1 (5 bases). CDR1 and CDR2 from the germline V gene are KGHSH and LQKENI. The CDR3 consists of 14 residues. The ends were cut back, 2 bases at V and 3 bases at J, with 10 bases in the middle. CDR3 region: CASSPGRGYTEAFF. CDR3 nucleotides: TGTGCCAGCTCACCAGGAAGGGGCTACACTGAAGCTTTCTTT.

This clone appeared a few times. The chain couples TRBV19 to TRBJ1-6; D not resolved. Trimming took off 6 bases at V and 9 bases at J, with 9 bases between the two ends. The germline CDR1 and CDR2 sequences are LNHDA and SQIVND (reference sequence). CDR3 length equals 12 residues. CDR3 bases: TGTGCCAGTAGGGGGAGAAGTTCACCCCTCCACTTT. Encoded protein: CASRGRSSPLHF.

This clone appeared once. The chain uses TRBV9 and TRBJ2-3; maybe TRBD1 (5 bases). In germline, CDR1 is SGDLS, CDR2 YYNGEE. The CDR3 loop spans 12 amino acids. V dropped 4 bases and J dropped 5 bases, with 8 bases sitting between them. The chain's CDR3 is CASSLQGDTQYF. CDR3 coding DNA: TGTGCCAGCAGCCTCCAGGGAGATACGCAGTATTTT.

The CDR3 region is CSVGGDRVVRATEAFF. CDR3 nucleotides: TGCAGCGTTGGCGGGGACAGGGTAGTGCGCGCGACTGAAGCTTTCTTT. V and J are TRBV29-1 and TRBJ1-1; TRBD1 agrees at 9 bases. CDR1 is SQVTM and CDR2 is ANQGSEA in the germline V gene. V lost 4 bases and J lost 5; bases outside the gene matches: 14. This CDR3 is built from 16 residues. Together with reference TRBV29-1 and TRBJ1-1, the CDR3 gives the full variable domain: SAVISQKPSRDICQRGTSLTIQCQVDSQVTMMFWYRQQPGQSLTLIATANQGSEATYESGFVIDKFPISRPNLTFSTLTVSNMSPEDSSIYLCSVGGDRVVRATEAFFGQGTRLTVV.

This chain connects TRBV20-1 to TRBJ2-3, with D possibly called TRBD1 or TRBD2 (5 bases each). The V end lost 5 bases, the J end lost 4 bases, and 7 bases lay between the germline ends. Germline assignment: CDR1 DFQATT and CDR2 SNEGSKA (reference sequence). CDR3 length equals 11 residues. The CDR3 reads CSAGGADTQYF. Here the CDR3 DNA reads TGCAGTGCTGGGGGAGCAGATACGCAGTATTTT.

The gene calls are TRBV3-1 (or the pseudogene TRBV3-2) and TRBJ2-7; 9 nucleotides align to TRBD2. The length of the CDR3 is 14 residues. Germline-derived CDR1 and CDR2 are LGHDT and YNNKEL (reference sequence). V trimming: 4 bases; J trimming: 1 base; junction bases outside the gene matches: 2. CDR3 sequence (DNA): TGTGCCAGCAGCCTTAGCGGGGGATCCTACGAGCAGTACTTC. Translation gives CASSLSGGSYEQYF.

The V call is TRBV19, the J call TRBJ2-3, with 9 nucleotides matching TRBD1. Germline CDR1 and CDR2: LNHDA and SQIVND (reference sequence). CDR3 size: 14 residues. The junction had 7 bases not matched to a gene; V was cut back by 6 bases and J by 6 bases. As DNA, the CDR3 is TGTGCCAGTAGATTAGGACAGGGGTATGATACGCAGTATTTT. Protein product: CASRLGQGYDTQYF. The full variable domain, completed using reference TRBV19 and TRBJ2-3, is DGGITQSPKYLFRKEGQNVTLSCEQNLNHDAMYWYRQDPGQGLRLIYYSQIVNDFQKGDIAEGYSVSREKKESFPLTVTSAQKNPTAFYLCASRLGQGYDTQYFGPGTRLTVL.

This rearrangement joins TRBV27 to TRBJ1-5; D gene ambiguous. Trimming cost V 6 bases and J 7 bases, with 10 bases left between them. From germline, CDR1 is MNHEY and CDR2 SMNVEV (reference sequence). CDR3 length equals 12 residues. The CDR3 DNA is TGTGCCAGCAGGGAAGGAGGGCAGCCCCAGCATTTT. Its protein is CASREGGQPQHF.

CDR3 loop: CASSLERDRGRSNYGYTF. CDR3 bases: TGTGCCAGCAGCTTGGAGAGGGACAGAGGGCGGTCTAACTATGGCTACACCTTC. The chain employs TRBV5-5 and TRBJ1-2; TRBD1 agrees at 7 bases. This CDR3 has 18 amino acids. Per the germline V gene, CDR1 is SGHKS and CDR2 is YYEKEE (reference sequence). With V trimmed by 0 bases and J by 0 bases, 11 bases remained unmatched. Variable domain in full (rest from reference TRBV5-5 and TRBJ1-2): DAGVTQSPTHLIKTRGQQVTLRCSPISGHKSVSWYQQVLGQGPQFIFQYYEKEERGRGNFPDRFSARQFPNYSSELNVNALLLGDSALYLCASSLERDRGRSNYGYTFGSGTRLTVV.

This clone was observed a few times. This chain links TRBV7-9 with TRBJ1-1; weak D call: TRBD1 (5 bases). The germline V and J ends were trimmed by 4 bases and 1 base, with 13 bases remaining between them. CDR1 SEHNR and CDR2 FQNEAQ come from the germline V gene (reference sequence). This CDR3 has 15 residues. The CDR3 DNA reads as TGTGCCAGCAGCTCAAACGACGGACAGAACACTGAAGCTTTCTTT. It translates to CASSSNDGQNTEAFF.

V gene TRBV19 combines with J gene TRBJ1-1; D may be TRBD1 (5 bases). Trimming removed 4 bases at V and 7 bases at J, with 16 bases between. This CDR3 has 14 amino acids. From germline, CDR1 is LNHDA and CDR2 SQIVND (reference sequence). Here the CDR3 reads CASSKTEGFGEAFF. DNA of the CDR3: TGTGCCAGTAGTAAGACAGAGGGCTTTGGTGAAGCTTTCTTT.

This chain links TRBV29-1 with TRBJ2-4; 9 bases line up with TRBD1. The CDR3 loop spans 14 amino acids. The V segment lost 4 bases and the J segment 4 bases; nucleotides outside the gene matches: 5. Per the germline V gene, CDR1 is SQVTM and CDR2 is ANQGSEA. The CDR3 loop is CSVAIDRGKNIQYF. For the CDR3, the DNA is TGCAGCGTTGCCATCGACAGGGGGAAAAACATTCAGTACTTC. The complete variable domain, with remaining parts taken from reference TRBV29-1 and TRBJ2-4, reads SAVISQKPSRDICQRGTSLTIQCQVDSQVTMMFWYRQQPGQSLTLIATANQGSEATYESGFVIDKFPISRPNLTFSTLTVSNMSPEDSSIYLCSVAIDRGKNIQYFGAGTRLSVL.